The table lists the clone carrying this T cell receptor beta chain with many counts. The data are from a study of early T cells in non-severe SARS-CoV-2 infection. MiXCR, run by TCRdb on the 5' RACE reads, gives a single entry per CDR3 protein. The sample lists some 46,000 distinct CDR3 sequences, about a tenth occurring once. The trim removed 5 bases at V and 6 bases at J, leaving 6 bases unmatched. Per the germline V gene, CDR1 is MDHEN and CDR2 is SYDVKM. This CDR3 comprises 15 residues. The receptor was isolated from an adult who was a healthcare worker with PCR-confirmed SARS-CoV-2 infection or an uninfected control (not recorded which). Sequencing was done on a sample of whole blood. This chain links TRBV28 with TRBJ2-1; 11 nucleotides line up with TRBD2. The CDR3, as DNA: TGTGCCAGCAGTCAACTAGCGGGAGCTTCCAATGAGCAGTTCTTC. This gives the protein CASSQLAGASNEQFF.